This passage covers 10 T cell receptor beta chains from one sample sequenced in a study of cytotoxic CD8 clonotypes in ibrutinib-treated CLL. The protocol was immunoSEQ multiplex PCR, while the TCRdb copy is restricted to in-frame clones and leaves out a portion. The sample includes 250,000 to 350,000 clones, roughly four fifths of them seen just once. Here the sequenced sample was PBMCs, taken at disease progression, from a patient treated with ibrutinib. The receptor source for this set is a human donor with chronic lymphocytic leukemia.

The V call is TRBV7-2, the J call TRBJ2-7, with D possibly matching TRBD2 (6 bases). V lost 1 base and J lost 6, with 19 bases in between. From germline, CDR1 is SGHTA and CDR2 FQGNSA. CDR3 length: 16 residues. CDR3 nucleotide sequence: TGTGCCAGCAGCTTAGAACGGGACTCCCAAAGAAGCGAGCAGTACTTC. Its translation is CASSLERDSQRSEQYF.

CDR3 protein: CSVQKRGDLTQTQYF. The CDR3 nucleotides are TGCAGCGTTCAAAAGCGGGGGGACCTCACCCAGACCCAGTACTTC. The chain has TRBV29-1 and TRBJ2-5, with 9 nucleotides matching TRBD2. Germline CDR1 SQVTM, CDR2 ANQGSEA. With 5 bases clipped from V and 6 bases from J, the junction kept 13 bases outside the gene matches. The CDR3 is 15 amino acids.

This chain connects TRBV6-5 to TRBJ2-5; D is ambiguous. Trimming shortened V by 10 bases and J by 5 bases, and 14 bases separated the two germline ends. CDR1 is MNHEY, CDR2 SVGAGI, per germline. CDR3 length equals 12 residues. The CDR3 protein is CATGPGGETQYF. CDR3 nucleotides: TGTGCCACCGGGCCCGGTGGCGAGACCCAGTACTTC.

This chain connects TRBV7-2 to TRBJ2-1; D is unresolved. V was cut by 6 bases and J by 5 bases, with 11 bases left in between. The CDR3 loop spans 13 amino acids. The germline V gene encodes CDR1 SGHTA and CDR2 FQGNSA. The CDR3 region has the DNA TGTGCCAGCAGTACGTACCGTCACAATGAGCAGTTCTTC. Its protein product is CASSTYRHNEQFF.

This clone was found a few times. The chain employs TRBV29-1 and TRBJ1-2, with D unclear. V gave up 0 bases and J gave up 1 base, with 9 bases separating them. The CDR3 is 14 amino acids. Looked up from germline, CDR1 is SQVTM and CDR2 is ANQGSEA. CDR3 sequence: CSVEDLAGNYGYTF. Here the CDR3 DNA reads TGCAGCGTTGAAGATCTTGCCGGTAACTATGGCTACACCTTC.

This clone has only one observation. The chain is built from TRBV2 and TRBJ2-1; 14 bases map to TRBD2. This CDR3 has 12 residues. CDR1 and CDR2 (germline): SNHLY, FYNNEI. The CDR3 sequence is CGTSGGFDEQFF. The CDR3 DNA reads TGTGGGACTAGCGGGGGGTTCGATGAGCAGTTCTTC.

The chain recombines TRBV4-3 with TRBJ2-3; the D gene is possibly TRBD1 (6 bases). The CDR3 has 16 residues. V lost 0 bases to trimming and J lost 6 bases, with 16 bases between them. Germline V gene data show CDR1 as LGHNA and CDR2 as YSLEER. For the CDR3, the DNA is TGCGCCAGCAGCCAAGAAGTTCAACAGGGATGGGATACGCAGTATTTT. Translating gives CASSQEVQQGWDTQYF.

Only a few counts were recorded for this clone. This sequence joins TRBV4-1 and TRBJ1-2; a possible D gene is TRBD1 (6 bases). V dropped 4 bases and J dropped 4 bases, with 16 bases sitting between them. Germline V CDR1 and CDR2: MGHRA, YSYEKL. The CDR3 loop spans 15 amino acids. CDR3 region: CASSRLSTGAYGYTF. The CDR3 nucleotides are TGCGCCAGCAGCCGGCTCTCGACAGGAGCCTATGGCTACACCTTC.

V usage is TRBV6-6 and J usage is TRBJ2-5; D is possibly TRBD1 or TRBD2 (5 bases each). Germline assignment: CDR1 MNHNY and CDR2 SVGAGI (reference sequence). The CDR3 is 14 amino acids. V was cut by 2 bases and J by 2 bases, with 9 bases left in between. This CDR3 reads CASSYGTAQETQYF. The CDR3 coding sequence is TGTGCCAGCAGTTACGGGACGGCTCAAGAGACCCAGTACTTC.

The chain employs TRBV7-3 and TRBJ2-1, with 8 bases identical to TRBD1. The CDR3 length is 15 residues. Germline CDR1 SGHTA, CDR2 FQGTGA. The J segment lost 4 bases and the V segment lost 4 bases, leaving 6 bases of the junction unmatched. The CDR3 DNA is TGTGCCAGCAGCTCCCGGACAGGGTATTACAATGAGCAGTTCTTC. Translated, it gives CASSSRTGYYNEQFF.